This T cell receptor beta chain came from a study of CD8+ T cells in alopecia areata. Reverse transcription of extracted RNA yielded cDNA, which provided the sequencing template. Repertoires were generated with immunoSEQ multiplex PCR, while TCRdb's copy carries only in-frame clones and drops some. The sample holds 130,000 to 150,000 clones, approximately 65% seen once. CDR1 is SQVTM and CDR2 is ANQGSEA in the germline V gene. Germline trimming cut 4 bases from V and 0 bases from J; bases unmatched to any gene: 3. CDR3 length: 13 residues. The source is a human donor in good health. The specimen was CD8+ T cells sorted from blood. The chain links TRBV29-1 to TRBJ2-7; 7 positions agree with TRBD1. The CDR3 here is CSVVDRDSYEQYF. CDR3 DNA sequence: TGCAGCGTTGTTGACAGGGACTCCTACGAGCAGTACTTC.